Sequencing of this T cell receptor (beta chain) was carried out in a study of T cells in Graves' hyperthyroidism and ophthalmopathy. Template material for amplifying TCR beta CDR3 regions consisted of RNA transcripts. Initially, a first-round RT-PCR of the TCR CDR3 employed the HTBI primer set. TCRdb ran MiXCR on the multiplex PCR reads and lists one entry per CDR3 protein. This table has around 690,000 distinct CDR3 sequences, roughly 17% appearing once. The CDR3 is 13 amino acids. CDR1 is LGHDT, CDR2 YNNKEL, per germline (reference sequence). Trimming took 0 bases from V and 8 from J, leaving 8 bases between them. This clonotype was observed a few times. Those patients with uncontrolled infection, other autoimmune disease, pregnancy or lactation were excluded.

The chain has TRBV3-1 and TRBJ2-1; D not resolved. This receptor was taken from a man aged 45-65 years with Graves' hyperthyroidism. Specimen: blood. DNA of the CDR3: TGTGCCAGCAGCCAAGATAGCTCGGATGAGCAGTTCTTC. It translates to CASSQDSSDEQFF.